A selection of T cell receptor beta chains follows, all from one sample in a study of immune evolution from preneoplasia to lung adenocarcinoma. Generated by immunoSEQ multiplex PCR, the TCRdb table keeps only in-frame clones and is missing some. The sample comprises over 6,000 clones, approximately 86% of which are singletons, and roughly 2.5% rests with the top ten. Source material: FFPE minimally invasive lung adenocarcinoma tissue. Receptors were obtained from an older person with lung adenocarcinoma. Each CDR3 is given with its conserved first and last residue. Fields, in order: J gene, clone size, D gene, CDR3 length, V gene, CDR3 DNA, CDR3 protein. D genes are given only for firm matches. Expanded clones are given a class, and other clones once, few, many or no size at all.

TRBJ1-2,few,-,13,TRBV7-8,TGTGCCAGCAGCGACCCGGGGCGGGGAGGCTACACCTTC,CASSDPGRGGYTF
TRBJ2-7,few,-,15,TRBV7-2,TGTGCCAGCAGCTCCCCACTGCGCCTGAAGTACGAGCAGTACTTC,CASSSPLRLKYEQYF
TRBJ2-3,-,-,15,TRBV5-1,TGCGCCAGCAGCTTGATGGACAGAAGCACAGATACGCAGTATTTT,CASSLMDRSTDTQYF
TRBJ2-7,-,-,14,TRBV7-2,TGTGCCAGCAGCTTAGGGCCCAAAACCTACGAGCAGTACTTC,CASSLGPKTYEQYF
TRBJ2-7,-,-,15,TRBV6-6,TGTGCCAGCAGTTACCCAGAAGGGATAACCTACGAGCAGTACTTC,CASSYPEGITYEQYF
TRBJ1-3,-,-,15,TRBV10-3,TGTGCCATCAGCCGGACAGCCACTGCGGGAAACACCATATATTTT,CAISRTATAGNTIYF
TRBJ2-4,-,TRBD2,15,TRBV11-2,TGTGCCAGCAGCTTAGATCCTGGCGGGGGGACCATTCAGTACTTC,CASSLDPGGGTIQYF
TRBJ2-7,few,-,14,TRBV9,TGTGCCAGCAGCGCACGACAGGATCACTACGAGCAGTACTTC,CASSARQDHYEQYF
TRBJ2-2,-,-,14,TRBV30,TGTGCCTGGAGACAGGACTCACGGACCGGGGAGCTGTTTTTT,CAWRQDSRTGELFF
TRBJ1-2,-,-,13,TRBV19,TGTGCCAGTAGTAGAGGGAATAACTATGGCTACACCTTC,CASSRGNNYGYTF
TRBJ2-6,once,-,15,TRBV5-1,TGCGCCAGCAGCTCAGGGGTGTCTGGGGCCAACGTCCTGACTTTC,CASSSGVSGANVLTF
TRBJ2-3,-,-,15,TRBV6-4,TGTGCCAGCAGTGAAAGGTTTGGCGAATCAGATACGCAGTATTTT,CASSERFGESDTQYF
TRBJ2-7,-,-,13,TRBV5-6,TGTGCCAGCAGCTTGGAGGCAGCCTACGAGCAGTACTTC,CASSLEAAYEQYF
TRBJ1-5,-,-,15,TRBV5-6,TGTGCCAGCAGCATCGGACAGAGCCTTAATCAGCCCCAGCATTTT,CASSIGQSLNQPQHF
TRBJ2-1,-,-,13,TRBV6-5,TGTGCCTTCGGACAGCGGGTTGGGAATGAGCAGTTCTTC,CAFGQRVGNEQFF
TRBJ2-1,-,TRBD1,13,TRBV2,TGTGCCACCCGGGACAGGACCTACAATGAGCAGTTCTTC,CATRDRTYNEQFF
TRBJ1-4,few,-,14,TRBV28,TGTGCCAGCAGTTTATATGAGGGCAATGAAAAACTGTTTTTT,CASSLYEGNEKLFF
TRBJ2-6,-,-,18,TRBV19,TGTGCCAGTAGTATAGCGGTCCCCGGCGAGTCTGGGGCCAACGTCCTGACTTTC,CASSIAVPGESGANVLTF
TRBJ2-7,-,TRBD2,18,TRBV5-1,TGCGCCAGCAGCACACCCCCGGGACTAGCGGGAGGCACCTACGAGCAGTACTTC,CASSTPPGLAGGTYEQYF
TRBJ1-4,-,-,13,TRBV10-1,TGCGCCAGGCCCTGGACAAAATACGAAAAACTGTTTTTT,CARPWTKYEKLFF
TRBJ2-1,medium-sized,TRBD1,14,TRBV19,TGTGCCACCCGAAAGGGACAGAATTACAATGAGCAGTTCTTC,CATRKGQNYNEQFF
TRBJ2-1,-,TRBD1,13,TRBV7-9,TGTGCCAGCAGCTTGGGACAGATCAATGAGCAGTTCTTC,CASSLGQINEQFF
TRBJ2-5,-,TRBD1,14,TRBV7-6,TGTGCCAGCGGACTGACAGGGGAGATCGAGACCCAGTACTTC,CASGLTGEIETQYF
TRBJ1-2,-,TRBD1,13,TRBV25-1,TGTGCCAGCAGTGATCAGGGGGCTCACGGCTACACCTTC,CASSDQGAHGYTF
TRBJ2-7,-,TRBD1,16,TRBV11-2,TGTGCCAGCAGCTTGCGACCGGGACAGGGGCGATACGAGCAGTACTTC,CASSLRPGQGRYEQYF
TRBJ2-2,-,-,13,TRBV6-1,TGTGCCAGCAGTCTTCGTGGTCTCGGGGAGCTGTTTTTT,CASSLRGLGELFF
TRBJ2-1,-,TRBD2,15,TRBV7-3,TGTGCCAGCAGCTTAGAAGCGGGAGGCTACAATGAGCAGTTCTTC,CASSLEAGGYNEQFF
TRBJ2-3,once,-,11,TRBV7-9,TGTGCCAGCAGCTTAGATGTTGGGGCGGATTTT,CASSLDVGADF
TRBJ1-6,-,-,14,TRBV28,TGTGCCAGCAGTCTATCTCGGAATAATTCACCCCTCCACTTT,CASSLSRNNSPLHF
TRBJ2-5,few,TRBD1,14,TRBV5-1,TGCGCCAGCAGAACAGGGGGGTACCAAGAGACCCAGTACTTC,CASRTGGYQETQYF
TRBJ2-3,-,-,18,TRBV6-1,TGTGCCAGCAGTGGATGGTCGAGGTCAAGATCTAGCACAGATACGCAGTATTTT,CASSGWSRSRSSTDTQYF
TRBJ1-1,-,-,12,TRBV29-1,TGCAGCGTATACCCCGGGAGGACTGAAGCTTTCTTT,CSVYPGRTEAFF
TRBJ2-7,-,-,15,TRBV4-1,TGCGCCAGCAGCCAAATCCGGGACCCTGGTTACGAGCAGTACTTC,CASSQIRDPGYEQYF
TRBJ2-3,-,TRBD2,19,TRBV2,TGTGCCAGCAGTGAAGGTTTAGCGGGGGGGCCAGTCTTGAGGGATACACAGTATTTT,CASSEGLAGGPVLRDTQYF
TRBJ1-5,-,-,16,TRBV4-2,TGTGCCAGCAGCCAAGATCACGCCGCTGGCAATCAGCCCCAGCATTTT,CASSQDHAAGNQPQHF
TRBJ2-2,-,-,15,TRBV7-2,TGTGCCAGCAGCCCGCCAGCGGGGAACACCGGGGAGCTGTTTTTT,CASSPPAGNTGELFF
TRBJ1-3,-,-,17,TRBV5-1,TGCGCCAGCAGCTTGACCCTGACCGCAGGAAATGGAAACACCATATATTTT,CASSLTLTAGNGNTIYF
TRBJ2-5,-,TRBD2,15,TRBV19,TGTGCCAGTAGTAGAGGGGGACTAGGGGAAGAGACCCAGTACTTC,CASSRGGLGEETQYF
TRBJ2-7,-,TRBD2,14,TRBV5-4,TGTGCCAGCAGCCCCAGCGGGGGCCCCTACGAGCAGTACTTC,CASSPSGGPYEQYF
TRBJ1-6,-,-,12,TRBV5-4,TGTGCCAGCAGCGACTGGAATTCACCCCTCCACTTT,CASSDWNSPLHF